This T cell receptor (beta chain) comes out of a study of cytomegalovirus exposure and HLA in healthy donors. Findings and limits, study-wide: Excluded were some V segments that proved indistinguishable, including TRBV6-2 and TRBV6-3. TCR beta chain V- and J-gene trimming was linked, in a later analysis, to a missense variant in DCLRE1C. In a later analysis, an Asian-associated ancestry cluster reportedly showed fewer N-insertions than the roughly 690-donor mean.

The PCR was carried out with 60 Vbeta primers and 13 Jbeta primers. Sequencing was performed with immunoSEQ multiplex PCR; in TCRdb, only in-frame clones are kept and a portion is missing. The data contain around 100,000 clones, over 60% of them singletons. Concerning this clone itself: What it binds is unknown.

With 5 bases removed from V and 6 bases from J, the gap between germline ends came to 7 bases. The CDR3 extends over 12 amino acids. The germline V gene has CDR1 SGHTA and CDR2 FQGNSA. This receptor was identified in a female donor in good health and CMV-seropositive. The sample taken for sequencing was PBMCs. The V gene is TRBV7-2, the J gene TRBJ2-2; a weak D match, TRBD1 (5 bases). CDR3 amino acids: CASSLGPGELFF. The CDR3 nucleotides read TGTGCCAGCAGCCTGGGGCCCGGGGAGCTGTTTTTT.